The 2 T cell receptor beta chains presented below share a single source sample, sequenced in a study of T cells in Graves' hyperthyroidism and ophthalmopathy. Using RNA transcripts as the source, TCR beta CDR3 regions were amplified. In the first-round RT-PCR of the TCR CDR3, the HTBI primer set was used. TCRdb reanalysed the multiplex PCR reads using MiXCR and keeps one entry per CDR3 protein. The repertoire has 480,000 or so distinct CDR3 sequences, approximately 15% of them found once; the top ten carry 15% to 20%. The sequenced sample consisted of blood. Every receptor here comes from a woman aged 18-29 years with Graves' hyperthyroidism.

This clonotype was picked up a small number of times. The gene calls are TRBV19 and TRBJ1-5; D possibly corresponds to TRBD1 (5 bases). The germline gives CDR1 LNHDA, CDR2 SQIVND (reference sequence). Trimming removed 1 base at V and 0 bases at J, with 10 bases between. The CDR3 totals 16 residues. CDR3 DNA: TGTGCCAGTAGTATAGCACGGGGGAATAGCAATCAGCCCCAGCATTTT. Translated, it gives CASSIARGNSNQPQHF.

This clonotype showed up many times. DNA for the CDR3: TGTGCCAGCAGTTTTGTATTTAGGAGGGGTGAAAAACTGTTTTTT. This sequence encodes CASSFVFRRGEKLFF. The chain joins TRBV28 to TRBJ1-4, with D possibly matching TRBD1 (5 bases). This CDR3 spans 15 amino acids. CDR1 MDHEN and CDR2 SYDVKM come from the germline V gene. Between the trimmed V and J ends, which lost 3 bases and 7 bases, there was a span of 15 bases.